The T cell receptor beta chain under discussion was sequenced for a study of T-cell memory formation after mild COVID-19. V dropped 3 bases and J dropped 4 bases, with 7 bases sitting between them. This CDR3 spans 13 amino acids. Germline CDR1 SGHDN, CDR2 FVKESK. There are many counts of this clonotype. UMIs and sample barcodes were carried by the TCR alpha and TCR beta cDNA libraries that 5'RACE produced using constant-segment primers. TCRdb itself ran the 5' RACE reads through MiXCR, one entry per CDR3 protein. The table lists roughly 350,000 distinct CDR3 sequences, 25% to 30% of them singletons, with roughly 12% in the top ten.

The genes are TRBV14 and TRBJ2-1; D is possibly TRBD1 (5 bases). Sequencing was performed on PBMCs or a T cell subset sorted from them (not recorded which). This clonotype was obtained from an adult woman who had mild COVID-19 (a few samples of this study predate the infection). Cell type and time point are not known. CDR3 in amino acids: CASSQGPYNEQFF. In DNA form, the CDR3 reads TGTGCCAGCAGCCAGGGGCCGTACAATGAGCAGTTCTTC.